This TCR beta chain was sequenced in a study of blood T cell repertoires in COVID-19. Study context: Sources were T cells, B-cell-depleted T cells, or PBMCs; the material itself was cDNA or gDNA.

Original analysis: For nucleated cells, counts were estimated from reference gene primer amplification. Generated by immunoSEQ multiplex PCR, the TCRdb table keeps only in-frame clones and is missing some. The D gene and trimming were derived from the DNA, and the V and J assignments and clone size from that table. This sample has roughly 150,000 clones, with about 83% found just once. Seattle's cohort entered during active infection and was followed longitudinally. Sequencing was performed on peripheral blood. The TCR originated in a woman in her sixties or seventies with COVID-19, enrolled during active disease.

The CDR3 bases are TGTGCCAGCAGCCTTGGGACTAGCGGACAAGAGACCCAGTACTTC. This gives the protein CASSLGTSGQETQYF. The chain couples TRBV4-2 to TRBJ2-5; 11 nucleotides align to TRBD2. The germline V gene has CDR1 LGHNA and CDR2 YNFKEQ. The CDR3 length is 15 residues. V gave up 4 bases and J gave up 2 bases; unmatched junction bases: 3.